This T cell receptor beta chain originates from a study of cytomegalovirus exposure and HLA in healthy donors. Study results and limitations: Rare TCR sequences dominated, though some public TCRs recurred in many donors. In vitro data verified a few CMV-associated chains as specific for CMV antigens. Within an earlier analysis, most TCR beta V segments proved productive either about 90% or about 30% of the time. A list of about 160 TCR beta chains associated with cytomegalovirus was given.

Germline V CDR1 and CDR2: SGHTA, FQGNSA. Trimming left V 0 bases short and J 8 bases short, with 10 bases between. The length of the CDR3 is 13 residues. PCR used 60 Vbeta primers and 13 Jbeta primers. Method: immunoSEQ multiplex PCR; TCRdb's copy keeps in-frame clones and lacks some. The sample contains about 140,000 clones, 65% to 80% of which appear only once. In regard to this clone: Its antigen is still unknown.

This receptor was identified in a woman aged 30 to 39 in good health and CMV-seronegative. Sequences were obtained from PBMCs. V usage is TRBV7-2 and J usage is TRBJ1-1; a weak D match, TRBD1 (6 bases). The CDR3 loop reads CASSLARRGEAFF. The DNA for the CDR3 is TGTGCCAGCAGCTTAGCGCGCAGGGGAGAAGCTTTCTTT.